What follows are 8 T cell receptor beta chains derived from one specimen sequenced in a study of blood T cell repertoires in COVID-19. The method was immunoSEQ multiplex PCR; TCRdb's version includes in-frame clones alone and lacks a portion of them. The table lists about 54,000 clones, more than 75% of them singletons. Sequenced: peripheral blood. The origin of the receptors is a man in his fifties with active COVID-19.

There are a few counts of this clone. The gene calls are TRBV5-1 and TRBJ2-3, with TRBD2 matching over 10 bases. This CDR3 has 16 amino acids. CDR1 is SGHRS and CDR2 is YFSETQ in the germline V gene. V was clipped by 4 bases and J by 4 bases; unmatched bases: 9. CDR3 residues: CASSETKREGADTQYF. The CDR3 region has the DNA TGCGCCAGCAGCGAAACAAAGCGGGAGGGAGCAGATACGCAGTATTTT. Supplemented by reference TRBV5-1 and TRBJ2-3, the full variable domain reads KAGVTQTPRYLIKTRGQQVTLSCSPISGHRSVSWYQQTPGQGLQFLFEYFSETQRNKGNFPGRFSGRQFSNSRSEMNVSTLELGDSALYLCASSETKREGADTQYFGPGTRLTVL.

This clone has just one count. The genes are TRBV20-1 and TRBJ2-7; no clear D gene. Trimming removed 3 bases from V and 3 bases from J, with 6 bases in between. CDR1 is DFQATT, CDR2 SNEGSKA, per germline (reference sequence). CDR3 length equals 11 residues. The CDR3, as DNA: TGCAGTGCTAGCCTACTCTACGAGCAGTACTTC. It is translated as CSASLLYEQYF.

This clone has a handful of counts. CDR3 DNA sequence: TGTGCCAGCAAGGCTTGGGGGGACGGCTATGGAAACACCATATATTTT. Translating gives CASKAWGDGYGNTIYF. V and J are TRBV2 and TRBJ1-3, with D possibly TRBD1 on 5 matching bases. The CDR3 covers 16 residues. The V end lost 7 bases, the J end lost 3 bases, and 19 bases lay between the germline ends. Germline V gene sequence: CDR1 SNHLY, CDR2 FYNNEI.

This CDR3 reads CASSETGTGHEKLFF. Written as DNA, the CDR3 is TGTGCCAGCAGTGAAACCGGGACAGGGCATGAAAAACTGTTTTTT. The rearrangement uses TRBV2 and TRBJ1-4; 9 bases align to TRBD1. Trimming cost V 2 bases and J 6 bases; bases outside gene matches: 4. This CDR3 has 15 residues. The germline CDR1 and CDR2 sequences are SNHLY and FYNNEI.

This chain links TRBV19 with TRBJ2-1, with D tentatively TRBD2 (6 bases). This CDR3 region has 15 residues. Germline V gene data show CDR1 as LNHDA and CDR2 as SQIVND (reference sequence). V was trimmed by 8 bases and J by 1 base, leaving 15 bases between them. Written as DNA, the CDR3 is TGTGCCAGTCGTTTCGGGCGGGAATCCTACAATGAGCAGTTCTTC. It specifies CASRFGRESYNEQFF.

This sequence joins TRBV30 and TRBJ1-3; 9 bases match TRBD1. This CDR3 region has 14 residues. From germline, CDR1 is GTSNPN and CDR2 SVGIG (reference sequence). The V segment lost 1 base and the J segment 7 bases; nucleotides outside the gene matches: 5. CDR3 DNA: TGTGCCTGGAGTGCCCCAGACAGGGGGAACACCATATATTTT. This gives the protein CAWSAPDRGNTIYF.

The chain combines TRBV3-1 (or the pseudogene TRBV3-2) with TRBJ2-7; no definite D call. The germline V gene has CDR1 LGHDT and CDR2 YNNKEL (reference sequence). This CDR3 comprises 14 residues. V gave up 0 bases and J gave up 5 bases, with 11 bases separating them. CDR3 region: CASSQDRLFHEQYF. The CDR3 region has the DNA TGTGCCAGCAGCCAAGATCGTCTATTCCACGAGCAGTACTTC.

This chain uses TRBV18 with TRBJ2-1; 7 positions match TRBD2. CDR3 length equals 16 residues. CDR1 and CDR2 from the germline V gene are KGHSH and LQKENI. The J segment lost 5 bases and the V segment lost 1 base, leaving 8 bases of the junction unmatched. Here the CDR3 reads CASSPRGGGPNNEQFF. CDR3 in DNA: TGTGCCAGCTCACCACGCGGGGGAGGGCCTAACAATGAGCAGTTCTTC.